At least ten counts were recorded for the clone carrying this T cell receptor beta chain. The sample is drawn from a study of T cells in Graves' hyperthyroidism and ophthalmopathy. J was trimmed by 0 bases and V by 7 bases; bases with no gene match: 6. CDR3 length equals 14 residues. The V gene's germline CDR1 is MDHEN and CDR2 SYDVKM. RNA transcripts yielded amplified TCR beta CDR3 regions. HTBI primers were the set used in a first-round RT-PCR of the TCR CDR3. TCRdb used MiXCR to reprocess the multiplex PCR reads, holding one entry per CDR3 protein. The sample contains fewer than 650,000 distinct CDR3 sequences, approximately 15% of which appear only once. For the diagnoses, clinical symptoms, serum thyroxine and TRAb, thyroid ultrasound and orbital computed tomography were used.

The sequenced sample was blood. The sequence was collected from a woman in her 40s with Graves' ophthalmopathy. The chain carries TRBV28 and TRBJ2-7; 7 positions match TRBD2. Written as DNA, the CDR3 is TGTGCCAGCACCCCGAGCGGGGTCTCCTACGAGCAGTACTTC. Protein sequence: CASTPSGVSYEQYF.